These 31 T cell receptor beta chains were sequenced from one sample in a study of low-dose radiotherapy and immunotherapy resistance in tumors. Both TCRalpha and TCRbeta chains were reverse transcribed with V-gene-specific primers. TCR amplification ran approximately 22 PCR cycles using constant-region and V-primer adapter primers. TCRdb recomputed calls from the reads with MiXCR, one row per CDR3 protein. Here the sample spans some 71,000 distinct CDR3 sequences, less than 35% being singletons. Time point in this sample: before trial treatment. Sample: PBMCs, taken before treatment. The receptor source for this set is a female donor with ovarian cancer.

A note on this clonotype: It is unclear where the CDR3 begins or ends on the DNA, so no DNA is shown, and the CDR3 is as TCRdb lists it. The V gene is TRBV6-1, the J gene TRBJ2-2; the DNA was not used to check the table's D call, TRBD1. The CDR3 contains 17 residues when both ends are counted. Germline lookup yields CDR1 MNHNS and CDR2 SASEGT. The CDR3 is CASSETQGTNTGELFFF.

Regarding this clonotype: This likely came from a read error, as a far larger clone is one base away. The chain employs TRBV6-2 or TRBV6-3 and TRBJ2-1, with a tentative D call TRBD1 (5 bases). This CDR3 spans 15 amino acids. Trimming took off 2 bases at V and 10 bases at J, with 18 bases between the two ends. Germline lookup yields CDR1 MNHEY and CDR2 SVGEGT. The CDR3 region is CASSYNWAGSYEQFF. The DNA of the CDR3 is TGTGCCAGCAGTTACAATTGGGCAGGGTCCTACGAGCAGTTCTTC.

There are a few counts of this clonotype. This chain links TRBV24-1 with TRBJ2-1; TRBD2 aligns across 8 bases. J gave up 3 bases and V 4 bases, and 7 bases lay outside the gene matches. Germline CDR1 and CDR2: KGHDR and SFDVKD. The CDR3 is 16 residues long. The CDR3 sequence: CATSDPRAGVYNEQFF. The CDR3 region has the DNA TGTGCCACCAGTGACCCGAGAGCGGGAGTCTACAATGAGCAGTTCTTC.

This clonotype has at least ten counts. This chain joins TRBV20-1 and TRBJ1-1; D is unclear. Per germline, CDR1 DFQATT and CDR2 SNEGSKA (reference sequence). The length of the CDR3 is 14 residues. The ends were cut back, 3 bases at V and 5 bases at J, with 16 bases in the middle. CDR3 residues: CSASATTGGTEAFF. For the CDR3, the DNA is TGCAGTGCTAGCGCGACGACGGGAGGGACTGAAGCTTTCTTT.

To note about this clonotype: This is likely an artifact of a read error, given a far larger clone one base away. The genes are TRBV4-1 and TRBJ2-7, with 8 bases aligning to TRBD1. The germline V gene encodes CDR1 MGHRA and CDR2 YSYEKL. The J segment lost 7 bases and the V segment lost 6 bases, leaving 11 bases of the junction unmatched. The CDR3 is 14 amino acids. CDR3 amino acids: CASRGTGPHNEQYF. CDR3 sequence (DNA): TGCGCCAGCAGGGGGACAGGACCCCACAATGAGCAGTACTTC.

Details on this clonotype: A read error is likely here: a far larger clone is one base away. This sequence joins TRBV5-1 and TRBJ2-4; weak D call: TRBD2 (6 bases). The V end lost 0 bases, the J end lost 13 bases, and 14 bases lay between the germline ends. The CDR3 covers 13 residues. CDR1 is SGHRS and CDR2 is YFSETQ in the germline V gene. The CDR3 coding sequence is TGCGCCAGCAGCTTGGGGGGGGTGGATGAGCAGTACTTC. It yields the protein CASSLGGVDEQYF.

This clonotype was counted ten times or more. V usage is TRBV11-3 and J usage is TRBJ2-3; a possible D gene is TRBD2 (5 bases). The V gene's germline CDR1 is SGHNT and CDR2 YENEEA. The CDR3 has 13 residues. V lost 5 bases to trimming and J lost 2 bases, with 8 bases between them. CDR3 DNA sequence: TGTGCCAGCAGCGGGAGATTCACAGATACGCAGTATTTT. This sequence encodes CASSGRFTDTQYF.

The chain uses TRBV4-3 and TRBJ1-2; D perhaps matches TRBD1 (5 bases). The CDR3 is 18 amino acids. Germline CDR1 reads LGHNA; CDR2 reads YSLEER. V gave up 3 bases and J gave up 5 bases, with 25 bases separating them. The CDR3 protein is CASSHFIRKADSVYGYTF. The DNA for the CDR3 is TGCGCCAGCAGCCACTTTATCCGTAAGGCTGACAGCGTTTATGGCTACACCTTC.

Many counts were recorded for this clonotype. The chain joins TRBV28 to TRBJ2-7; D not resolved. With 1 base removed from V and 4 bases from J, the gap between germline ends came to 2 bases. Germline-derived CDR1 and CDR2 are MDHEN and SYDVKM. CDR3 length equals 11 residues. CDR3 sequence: CASSLFYEQYF. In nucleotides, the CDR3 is TGTGCCAGCAGTTTATTTTACGAGCAGTACTTC.

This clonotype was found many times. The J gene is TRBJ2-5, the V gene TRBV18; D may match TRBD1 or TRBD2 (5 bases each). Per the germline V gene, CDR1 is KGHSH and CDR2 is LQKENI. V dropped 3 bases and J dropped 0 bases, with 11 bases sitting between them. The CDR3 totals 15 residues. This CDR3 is CASSPPGANQETQYF. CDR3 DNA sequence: TGTGCCAGCTCACCCCCCGGGGCCAACCAAGAGACCCAGTACTTC.

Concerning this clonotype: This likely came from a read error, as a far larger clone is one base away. DNA for the CDR3: TGTGCCAGCAGTTTATGGGGCGGGGGATCCTACGAGCAGTTCTTC. Translating gives CASSLWGGGSYEQFF. The chain joins TRBV28 to TRBJ2-1; 7 bases are shared with TRBD2. The CDR3 has 15 amino acids. With 0 bases clipped from V and 10 bases from J, the junction kept 9 bases outside the gene matches. Germline loops: CDR1 MDHEN, CDR2 SYDVKM.

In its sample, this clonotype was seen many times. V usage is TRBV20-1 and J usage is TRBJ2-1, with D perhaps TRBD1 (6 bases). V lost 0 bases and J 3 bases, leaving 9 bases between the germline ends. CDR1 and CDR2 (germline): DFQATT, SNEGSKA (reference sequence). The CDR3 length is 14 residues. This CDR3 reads CSAREGGFYNEQFF. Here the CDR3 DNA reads TGCAGTGCTAGAGAAGGGGGTTTCTACAATGAGCAGTTCTTC.

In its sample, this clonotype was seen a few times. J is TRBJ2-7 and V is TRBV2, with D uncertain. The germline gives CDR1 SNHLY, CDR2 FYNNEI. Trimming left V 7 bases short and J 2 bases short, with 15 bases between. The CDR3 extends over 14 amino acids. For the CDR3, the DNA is TGTGCCAGCACCACACTTGACATGCCCTACGAGCAGTACTTC. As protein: CASTTLDMPYEQYF.

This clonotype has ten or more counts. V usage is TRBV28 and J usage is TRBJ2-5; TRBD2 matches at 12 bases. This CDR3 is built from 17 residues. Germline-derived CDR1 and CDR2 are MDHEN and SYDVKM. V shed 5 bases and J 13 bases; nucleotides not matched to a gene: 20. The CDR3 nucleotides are TGTGCCAGCAGTCGAGGACTAGCGGGACCTATCCCACCTATTACGTACTTC. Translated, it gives CASSRGLAGPIPPITYF. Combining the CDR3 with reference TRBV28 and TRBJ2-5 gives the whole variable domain DVKVTQSSRYLVKRTGEKVFLECVQDMDHENMFWYRQDPGLGLRLIYFSYDVKMKEKGDIPEGYSVSREKKERFSLILESASTNQTSMYLCASSRGLAGPIPPITYFGPGTRLLVL.

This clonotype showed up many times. CDR3 region: CASSVGTGFEGEQYF. The CDR3 DNA follows: TGTGCCAGCAGCGTAGGGACAGGGTTTGAGGGCGAGCAGTACTTC. The chain has TRBV7-9 and TRBJ2-7; 9 nucleotides line up with TRBD1. Trimming cost V 5 bases and J 6 bases; bases outside gene matches: 11. Germline V gives CDR1 SEHNR, CDR2 FQNEAQ (reference sequence). The CDR3 spans 15 residues. Full variable domain (rest looked up from reference TRBV7-9 and TRBJ2-7): DTGVSQNPRHKITKRGQNVTFRCDPISEHNRLYWYRQTLGQGPEFLTYFQNEAQLEKSRLLSDRFSAERPKGSFSTLEIQRTEQGDSAMYLCASSVGTGFEGEQYFGPGTRLTVT.

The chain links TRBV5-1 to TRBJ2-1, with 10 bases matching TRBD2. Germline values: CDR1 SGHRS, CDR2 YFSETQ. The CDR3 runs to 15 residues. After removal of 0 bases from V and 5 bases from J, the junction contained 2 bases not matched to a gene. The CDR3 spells CASSLAGTSDNEQFF. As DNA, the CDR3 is TGCGCCAGCAGCTTGGCCGGGACTAGCGACAATGAGCAGTTCTTC.

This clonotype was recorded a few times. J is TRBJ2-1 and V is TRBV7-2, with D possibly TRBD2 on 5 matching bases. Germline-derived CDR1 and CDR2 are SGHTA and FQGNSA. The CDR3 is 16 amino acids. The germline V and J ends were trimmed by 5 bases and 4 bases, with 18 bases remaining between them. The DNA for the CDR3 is TGTGCCAGCAGCCCCGACGGCGCGGGCGCATACAATGAGCAGTTCTTC. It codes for CASSPDGAGAYNEQFF.

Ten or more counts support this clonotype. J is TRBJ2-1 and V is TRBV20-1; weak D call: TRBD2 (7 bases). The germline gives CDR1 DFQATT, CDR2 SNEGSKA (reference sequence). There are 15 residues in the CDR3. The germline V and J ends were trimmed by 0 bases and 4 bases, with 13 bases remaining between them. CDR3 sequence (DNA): TGCAGTGCTAGAGAAGGGAGGGGGTTTTACAATGAGCAGTTCTTC. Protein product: CSAREGRGFYNEQFF.

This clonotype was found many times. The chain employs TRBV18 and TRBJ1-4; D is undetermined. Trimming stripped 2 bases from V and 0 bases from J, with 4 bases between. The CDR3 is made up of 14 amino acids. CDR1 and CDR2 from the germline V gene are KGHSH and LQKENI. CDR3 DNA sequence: TGTGCCAGCTCACCAGCTACAACTAATGAAAAACTGTTTTTT. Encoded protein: CASSPATTNEKLFF.

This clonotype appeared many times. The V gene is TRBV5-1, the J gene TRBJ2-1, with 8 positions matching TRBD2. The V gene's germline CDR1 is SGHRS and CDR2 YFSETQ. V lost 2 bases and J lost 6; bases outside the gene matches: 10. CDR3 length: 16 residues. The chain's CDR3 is CASSFLSGGLGNEQFF. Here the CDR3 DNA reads TGCGCCAGCAGCTTTCTTTCGGGGGGGCTGGGCAATGAGCAGTTCTTC.

CDR3 sequence (DNA): TGCGCCAGCAGCTTGGTCGGCAGCTCAGGGGCCAACGTCCTGACTTTC. Protein product: CASSLVGSSGANVLTF. The chain uses TRBV5-1 and TRBJ2-6; no clear D gene. Germline V gene sequence: CDR1 SGHRS, CDR2 YFSETQ. V was cut by 0 bases and J by 4 bases, with 11 bases left in between. The CDR3 is 16 residues long. Complete variable domain (other parts from reference TRBV5-1 and TRBJ2-6): KAGVTQTPRYLIKTRGQQVTLSCSPISGHRSVSWYQQTPGQGLQFLFEYFSETQRNKGNFPGRFSGRQFSNSRSEMNVSTLELGDSALYLCASSLVGSSGANVLTFGAGSRLTVL.

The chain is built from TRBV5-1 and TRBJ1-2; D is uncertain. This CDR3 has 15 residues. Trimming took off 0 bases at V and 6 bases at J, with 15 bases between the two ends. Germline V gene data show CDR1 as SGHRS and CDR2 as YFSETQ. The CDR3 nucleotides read TGCGCCAGCAGCTTGGTTATGCGGGCATCCGATGGCTACACCTTC. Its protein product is CASSLVMRASDGYTF.

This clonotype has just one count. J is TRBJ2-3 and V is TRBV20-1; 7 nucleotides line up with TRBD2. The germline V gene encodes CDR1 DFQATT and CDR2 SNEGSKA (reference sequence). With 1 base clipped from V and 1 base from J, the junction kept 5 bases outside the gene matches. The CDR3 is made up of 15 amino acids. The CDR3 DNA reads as TGCAGTGCTAGAGGTCCCCTAGCGGGCACAGATACGCAGTATTTT. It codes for CSARGPLAGTDTQYF.

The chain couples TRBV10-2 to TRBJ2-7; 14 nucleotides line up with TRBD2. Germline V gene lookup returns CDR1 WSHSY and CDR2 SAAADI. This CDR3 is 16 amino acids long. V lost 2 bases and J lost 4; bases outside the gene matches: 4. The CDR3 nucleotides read TGCGCCAGCAGTGAGCGACTAGCGGGAGGGGGATACGAGCAGTACTTC. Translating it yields CASSERLAGGGYEQYF.

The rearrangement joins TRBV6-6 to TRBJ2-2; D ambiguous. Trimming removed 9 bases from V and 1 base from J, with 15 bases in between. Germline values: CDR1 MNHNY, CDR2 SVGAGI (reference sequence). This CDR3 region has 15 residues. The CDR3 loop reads CASKFSSLNTGELFF. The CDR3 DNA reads TGTGCCAGTAAATTTTCTTCGCTGAACACCGGGGAGCTGTTTTTT.

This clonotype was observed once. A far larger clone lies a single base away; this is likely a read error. CDR3 loop: CASSPGQLEETQYF. The DNA for the CDR3 is TGTGCCAGCAGCCCGGGACAGCTTGAGGAGACCCAGTACTTC. The chain recombines TRBV25-1 with TRBJ2-5; TRBD1 aligns across 7 bases. This CDR3 has 14 amino acids. The germline V gene encodes CDR1 MGHDK and CDR2 SYGVNS. V lost 6 bases and J lost 5; bases outside the gene matches: 9.

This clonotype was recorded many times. In nucleotides, the CDR3 is TGTGCCAGTAGTATTGTTGGAAACACCATATATTTT. Translated, it gives CASSIVGNTIYF. The V and J genes are TRBV19 and TRBJ1-3; D is unresolved. The CDR3 loop spans 12 amino acids. V lost 3 bases and J 3 bases, leaving 3 bases between the germline ends. CDR1 and CDR2 from the germline V gene are LNHDA and SQIVND (reference sequence).

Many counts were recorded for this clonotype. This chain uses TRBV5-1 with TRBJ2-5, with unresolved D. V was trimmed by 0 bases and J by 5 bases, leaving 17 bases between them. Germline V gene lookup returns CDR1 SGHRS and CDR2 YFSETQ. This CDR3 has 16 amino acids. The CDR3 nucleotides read TGCGCCAGCAGCTTGGAAGCAGGCTGGATGGGGGAGACCCAGTACTTC. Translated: CASSLEAGWMGETQYF.

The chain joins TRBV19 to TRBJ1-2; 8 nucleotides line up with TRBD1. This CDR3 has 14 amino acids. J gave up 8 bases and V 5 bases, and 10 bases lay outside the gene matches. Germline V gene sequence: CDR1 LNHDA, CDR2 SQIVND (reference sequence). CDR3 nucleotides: TGTGCCAGTAGTCCCCAGACAGGGGAATACGGCTACACCTTC. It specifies CASSPQTGEYGYTF.

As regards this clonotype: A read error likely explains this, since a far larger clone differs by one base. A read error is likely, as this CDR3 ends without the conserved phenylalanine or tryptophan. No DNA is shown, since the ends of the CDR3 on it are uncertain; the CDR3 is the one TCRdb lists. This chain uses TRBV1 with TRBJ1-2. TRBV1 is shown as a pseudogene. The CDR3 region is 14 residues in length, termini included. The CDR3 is CASSQAGQTNGYTS.

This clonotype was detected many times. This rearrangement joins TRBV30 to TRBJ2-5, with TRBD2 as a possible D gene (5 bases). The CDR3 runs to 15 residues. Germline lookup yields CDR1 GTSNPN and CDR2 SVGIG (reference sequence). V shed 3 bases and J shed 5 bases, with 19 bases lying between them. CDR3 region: CAWSASRLILETQYF. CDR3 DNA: TGTGCCTGGAGCGCCTCCCGACTAATCCTGGAGACCCAGTACTTC.